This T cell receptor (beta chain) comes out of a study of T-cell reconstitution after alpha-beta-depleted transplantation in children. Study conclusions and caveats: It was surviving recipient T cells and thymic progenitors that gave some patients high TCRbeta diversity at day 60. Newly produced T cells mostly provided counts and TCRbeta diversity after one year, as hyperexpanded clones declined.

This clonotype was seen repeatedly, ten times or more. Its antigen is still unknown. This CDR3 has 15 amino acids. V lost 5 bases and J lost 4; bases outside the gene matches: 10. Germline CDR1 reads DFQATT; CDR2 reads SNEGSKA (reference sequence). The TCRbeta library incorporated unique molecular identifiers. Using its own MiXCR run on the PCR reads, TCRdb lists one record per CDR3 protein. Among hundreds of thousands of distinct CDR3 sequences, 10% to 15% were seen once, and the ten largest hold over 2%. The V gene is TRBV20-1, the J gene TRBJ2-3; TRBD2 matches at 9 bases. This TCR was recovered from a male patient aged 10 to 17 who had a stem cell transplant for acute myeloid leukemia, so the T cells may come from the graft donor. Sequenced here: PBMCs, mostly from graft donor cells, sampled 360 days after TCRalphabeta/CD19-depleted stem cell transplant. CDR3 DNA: TGCAGTGCTTCCTACGGGACTAGCTTGGCAGATACGCAGTATTTT. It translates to CSASYGTSLADTQYF.